This T cell receptor (beta chain) is from a study of OX40 agonist ivuxolimab in advanced cancers. Study-wide context: The study reported partial responses in three patients: one hepatocellular carcinoma, two cutaneous melanoma.

Enrollment shut out patients with autoimmune disease history or systemic immunosuppression. In germline, CDR1 is SGHDT, CDR2 YYEEEE. There are 14 residues in the CDR3. The V end lost 1 base, the J end lost 1 base, and 8 bases lay between the germline ends. Data came from immunoSEQ multiplex PCR; TCRdb stores just in-frame clones and leaves some out. Among 75,000 to 95,000 clones listed, about 91% were seen once. The receptor was isolated from an adult with an advanced solid tumor such as melanoma, head and neck, liver or kidney cancer. The rearrangement joins TRBV5-6 to TRBJ2-5; D tentatively fits TRBD1 or TRBD2 (5 bases each). This material consisted of CD4+ or CD8+ T cells sorted from blood, taken in a trial of the OX40 agonist ivuxolimab. CDR3: CASSLLGVQETQYF. The CDR3 DNA follows: TGTGCCAGCAGCTTGCTGGGGGTCCAAGAGACCCAGTACTTC.